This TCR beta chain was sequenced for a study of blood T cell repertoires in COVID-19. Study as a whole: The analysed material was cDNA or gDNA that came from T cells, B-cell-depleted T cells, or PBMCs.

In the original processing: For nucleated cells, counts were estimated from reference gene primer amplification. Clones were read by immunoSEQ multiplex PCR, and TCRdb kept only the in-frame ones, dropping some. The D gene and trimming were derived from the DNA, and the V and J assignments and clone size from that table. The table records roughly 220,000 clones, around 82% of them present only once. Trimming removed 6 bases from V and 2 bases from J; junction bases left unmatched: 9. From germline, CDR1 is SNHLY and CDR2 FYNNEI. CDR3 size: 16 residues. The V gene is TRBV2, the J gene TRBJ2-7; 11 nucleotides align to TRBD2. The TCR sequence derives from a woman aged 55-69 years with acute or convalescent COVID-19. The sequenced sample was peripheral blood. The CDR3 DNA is TGTGCCAGCAGGTGGGCTAGCGGGGGGCCCACCTACGAGCAGTACTTC. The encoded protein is CASRWASGGPTYEQYF.